These T cell receptor beta chains were read from a single sample in a study of cytomegalovirus exposure and HLA in healthy donors. Profiling relied on immunoSEQ multiplex PCR, and the TCRdb table lists in-frame clones only, not all of them. In the table there are about 210,000 clones, around 82% of which are singletons. Sample: PBMCs. The receptor set was obtained from a woman aged 25 to 39 in good health and CMV-seropositive. Both conserved end residues are part of each CDR3. Fields, in order: CDR3 length, V gene, J gene, D gene, clone size, CDR3 DNA, CDR3 protein. The D gene is left open where the match is weak. A clone size is listed for some rows: how often the clone was seen (once, few, many), or a class if it is expanded.

cdr3_length: 14; v_call: TRBV6-6; j_call: TRBJ1-1; d_call: -; clone_size: -; cdr3_nt: TGTGCCAGCAGTCACGGTGTAATGAACACTGAAGCTTTCTTT; cdr3_aa: CASSHGVMNTEAFF
cdr3_length: 17; v_call: TRBV28; j_call: TRBJ2-5; d_call: -; clone_size: few; cdr3_nt: TGTGCCAGCAGTCTCCTGGGGACATCTGCCTCACGAAAGACCCAGTACTTC; cdr3_aa: CASSLLGTSASRKTQYF
cdr3_length: 16; v_call: TRBV9; j_call: TRBJ1-2; d_call: TRBD1; clone_size: -; cdr3_nt: TGTGCCAGCAGCCGGGGGGCAGGGGGCGCCGAGAGTGGCTACACCTTC; cdr3_aa: CASSRGAGGAESGYTF
cdr3_length: 16; v_call: TRBV4-1; j_call: TRBJ2-7; d_call: TRBD2; clone_size: few; cdr3_nt: TGCGCCAGCAGCCCAATCCGGACTAGCGGACCCTACGAGCAGTACTTC; cdr3_aa: CASSPIRTSGPYEQYF
cdr3_length: 16; v_call: TRBV2; j_call: TRBJ2-2; d_call: TRBD1; clone_size: -; cdr3_nt: TGTGCCAGCAGTGAGCAGACAGGGAGTGACACCGGGGAGCTGTTTTTT; cdr3_aa: CASSEQTGSDTGELFF
cdr3_length: 14; v_call: TRBV18; j_call: TRBJ2-5; d_call: -; clone_size: -; cdr3_nt: TGTGCCAGCTCACCTGTATCGGGGGAAGAGACCCAGTACTTC; cdr3_aa: CASSPVSGEETQYF
cdr3_length: 17; v_call: TRBV2; j_call: TRBJ1-5; d_call: TRBD1; clone_size: -; cdr3_nt: TGTGCCAGCAAGGGGCCGATGGGACAGGGAGGCAATCAGCCCCAGCATTTT; cdr3_aa: CASKGPMGQGGNQPQHF
cdr3_length: 15; v_call: TRBV28; j_call: TRBJ1-6; d_call: -; clone_size: -; cdr3_nt: TGTGCCAGCAGTTTCCTACAGGGAATTAATTCACCCCTCCACTTT; cdr3_aa: CASSFLQGINSPLHF
cdr3_length: 15; v_call: TRBV19; j_call: TRBJ2-1; d_call: TRBD2; clone_size: -; cdr3_nt: TGTGCCAGTATGGCCCTAGCGGGAGTATACAATGAGCAGTTCTTC; cdr3_aa: CASMALAGVYNEQFF
cdr3_length: 15; v_call: TRBV11-2; j_call: TRBJ2-1; d_call: -; clone_size: -; cdr3_nt: TGTGCCAGCAGCCTTGAAGCGGGTTCCTACAATGAGCAGTTCTTC; cdr3_aa: CASSLEAGSYNEQFF
cdr3_length: 15; v_call: TRBV5-1; j_call: TRBJ1-5; d_call: -; clone_size: -; cdr3_nt: TGCGCCAGCAGCTTGGACGGGAATAGCAATCAGCCCCAGCATTTT; cdr3_aa: CASSLDGNSNQPQHF
cdr3_length: 14; v_call: TRBV19; j_call: TRBJ1-5; d_call: -; clone_size: -; cdr3_nt: TGTGCCACCTCCATACGCGGGGGTAAGCAGCCCCAGCATTTT; cdr3_aa: CATSIRGGKQPQHF
cdr3_length: 15; v_call: TRBV7-8; j_call: TRBJ2-7; d_call: -; clone_size: -; cdr3_nt: TGTGCCAGCAGCTTAATTCGGGACATGACCTACGAGCAGTACTTC; cdr3_aa: CASSLIRDMTYEQYF
cdr3_length: 12; v_call: TRBV6-5; j_call: TRBJ1-1; d_call: -; clone_size: -; cdr3_nt: TGTGCCAGCAGTTACTCGGGACAACGGGCTTTCTTT; cdr3_aa: CASSYSGQRAFF
cdr3_length: 12; v_call: TRBV6-5; j_call: TRBJ1-1; d_call: -; clone_size: -; cdr3_nt: TGTGCCAGCAGTTCAGGTGACACTGAAGCTTTCTTT; cdr3_aa: CASSSGDTEAFF
cdr3_length: 20; v_call: TRBV18; j_call: TRBJ2-6; d_call: TRBD1; clone_size: -; cdr3_nt: TGTGCCAGCTCACCAACTAACAGGGGGCGATTAACCTCTGGGGCCAACGTCCTGACTTTC; cdr3_aa: CASSPTNRGRLTSGANVLTF
cdr3_length: 23; v_call: TRBV2; j_call: TRBJ1-5; d_call: TRBD1; clone_size: -; cdr3_nt: TGTGCCAGCAGTCCTTTCCCGGGACAGACCCGGATGATCAGAGTCCATGGCAATCAGCCCCAGCATTTT; cdr3_aa: CASSPFPGQTRMIRVHGNQPQHF
cdr3_length: 15; v_call: TRBV5-5; j_call: TRBJ2-2; d_call: TRBD2; clone_size: -; cdr3_nt: TGTGCCAGCAGCTTGGAAGGGCTAGCGGGCGGGGAGCTGTTTTTT; cdr3_aa: CASSLEGLAGGELFF
cdr3_length: 19; v_call: TRBV7-9; j_call: TRBJ1-4; d_call: TRBD1; clone_size: once; cdr3_nt: TGTTCCAGCAGCTCCCCTATCGTAACAGGGGGCTATGTAGGAGAAAAACTGTTTTTT; cdr3_aa: CSSSSPIVTGGYVGEKLFF
cdr3_length: 14; v_call: TRBV4-3; j_call: TRBJ2-3; d_call: -; clone_size: -; cdr3_nt: TGCGCCAGCAGCCAAGTCCGGGACACAGATACGCAGTATTTT; cdr3_aa: CASSQVRDTDTQYF
cdr3_length: 16; v_call: TRBV11-2; j_call: TRBJ2-7; d_call: TRBD2; clone_size: few; cdr3_nt: TGTGCCAGCAGCGGATTACTAGCGGGGGGCTCCTACGAGCAGTACTTC; cdr3_aa: CASSGLLAGGSYEQYF
cdr3_length: 14; v_call: TRBV7-9; j_call: TRBJ2-7; d_call: -; clone_size: -; cdr3_nt: TGTGCCAGCAGCTTATCAGGGGATCACTACGAGCAGTACTTC; cdr3_aa: CASSLSGDHYEQYF
cdr3_length: 14; v_call: TRBV2; j_call: TRBJ2-2; d_call: TRBD2; clone_size: -; cdr3_nt: TGTGCCAGCAGGGGGACTACGAACACCGGGGAGCTGTTTTTT; cdr3_aa: CASRGTTNTGELFF
cdr3_length: 16; v_call: TRBV11-2; j_call: TRBJ1-2; d_call: TRBD1; clone_size: -; cdr3_nt: TGTGCCAGCAGCTTAAAAGGTGGACAGGGGTACTATGGCTACACCTTC; cdr3_aa: CASSLKGGQGYYGYTF
cdr3_length: 13; v_call: TRBV7-2; j_call: TRBJ2-2; d_call: -; clone_size: -; cdr3_nt: TGTGCCAGCAGCCCGACGGGGGCCGGGGAGCTGTTTTTT; cdr3_aa: CASSPTGAGELFF
cdr3_length: 13; v_call: TRBV28; j_call: TRBJ1-2; d_call: -; clone_size: -; cdr3_nt: TGTGCCAGCAGTTTAGGAGATTTCTATGGCTACACCTTC; cdr3_aa: CASSLGDFYGYTF
cdr3_length: 14; v_call: TRBV2; j_call: TRBJ1-1; d_call: -; clone_size: -; cdr3_nt: TGTGCCAGCCTTACCAACAGGGATGAGACTGAAGCTTTCTTT; cdr3_aa: CASLTNRDETEAFF
cdr3_length: 13; v_call: TRBV10-2; j_call: TRBJ2-7; d_call: -; clone_size: -; cdr3_nt: TGCGCCAGCAGTGATACGGGGTTCGACGAGCAGTACTTC; cdr3_aa: CASSDTGFDEQYF
cdr3_length: 13; v_call: TRBV19; j_call: TRBJ2-2; d_call: -; clone_size: -; cdr3_nt: TGTGCCAGTAGTATCCCGTACACCGGGGAGCTGTTTTTT; cdr3_aa: CASSIPYTGELFF
cdr3_length: 17; v_call: TRBV28; j_call: TRBJ1-5; d_call: -; clone_size: -; cdr3_nt: TGTGCCAGCAGTTTACCTACCGACAGTTATAGCAATCAGCCCCAGCATTTT; cdr3_aa: CASSLPTDSYSNQPQHF
cdr3_length: 14; v_call: TRBV9; j_call: TRBJ2-4; d_call: -; clone_size: few; cdr3_nt: TGTGCCAGCAGCGTAGGCGGTTATAGAGACATTCAGTACTTC; cdr3_aa: CASSVGGYRDIQYF
cdr3_length: 16; v_call: TRBV18; j_call: TRBJ1-2; d_call: -; clone_size: -; cdr3_nt: TGTGCCAGCTCACCCGTGGACAGCCTTCCTAACTATGGCTACACCTTC; cdr3_aa: CASSPVDSLPNYGYTF
cdr3_length: 14; v_call: TRBV11-3; j_call: TRBJ1-3; d_call: -; clone_size: -; cdr3_nt: TGTGCCAGCAACCCCGGGACATCTGGAAACACCATATATTTT; cdr3_aa: CASNPGTSGNTIYF
cdr3_length: 13; v_call: TRBV6-1; j_call: TRBJ2-7; d_call: -; clone_size: -; cdr3_nt: TGTGCCAGCAGTGAAACAGCGGGCTACGAGCAGTACTTC; cdr3_aa: CASSETAGYEQYF
cdr3_length: 15; v_call: TRBV28; j_call: TRBJ1-5; d_call: -; clone_size: -; cdr3_nt: TGTGCCAGCGGGCTTTTTGGGGGGGTCTATCAGCCCCAGCATTTT; cdr3_aa: CASGLFGGVYQPQHF
cdr3_length: 16; v_call: TRBV2; j_call: TRBJ2-7; d_call: TRBD2; clone_size: once; cdr3_nt: TGTGCCAGGGGGCGGACTAGCGGGGGAAGCTCCTACGAGCAGTACTTC; cdr3_aa: CARGRTSGGSSYEQYF
cdr3_length: 15; v_call: TRBV5-1; j_call: TRBJ2-1; d_call: TRBD2; clone_size: -; cdr3_nt: TGCGCCAGCAGCTTGGAGCGGGGGGATTACAATGAGCAGTTCTTC; cdr3_aa: CASSLERGDYNEQFF
cdr3_length: 16; v_call: TRBV28; j_call: TRBJ2-5; d_call: -; clone_size: -; cdr3_nt: TGTGCCAGCAGTTTTGGAACAGCGGCGTTCCAAGAGACCCAGTACTTC; cdr3_aa: CASSFGTAAFQETQYF
cdr3_length: 15; v_call: TRBV7-6; j_call: TRBJ2-7; d_call: -; clone_size: -; cdr3_nt: TGTGCCAGCAGCCTTACGGACAGCCTTACCTACGAGCAGTACTTC; cdr3_aa: CASSLTDSLTYEQYF
cdr3_length: 14; v_call: TRBV18; j_call: TRBJ2-3; d_call: -; clone_size: few; cdr3_nt: TGTGCCAGCTCACCACGGGACGGGACTGGTTCGCAGTATTTT; cdr3_aa: CASSPRDGTGSQYF
cdr3_length: 17; v_call: TRBV19; j_call: TRBJ2-7; d_call: TRBD2; clone_size: -; cdr3_nt: TGTGCCAGTAGTTTCCGGACTAGCGGGGGACGCTCCTACGAGCAGTACTTC; cdr3_aa: CASSFRTSGGRSYEQYF
cdr3_length: 12; v_call: TRBV2; j_call: TRBJ2-7; d_call: -; clone_size: -; cdr3_nt: TGTGCCAGCAGGGCCTCCTCCTACGAGCAGTACTTC; cdr3_aa: CASRASSYEQYF
cdr3_length: 13; v_call: TRBV30; j_call: TRBJ1-6; d_call: TRBD1; clone_size: -; cdr3_nt: TGTGCCTGGAGTGTACAGGGGGGTTCACCCCTCCACTTT; cdr3_aa: CAWSVQGGSPLHF
cdr3_length: 15; v_call: TRBV7-9; j_call: TRBJ1-3; d_call: TRBD1; clone_size: -; cdr3_nt: TGTGCCAGCAGCTCTCCGACAGGGGTAGGAAACACCATATATTTT; cdr3_aa: CASSSPTGVGNTIYF
cdr3_length: 16; v_call: TRBV5-4; j_call: TRBJ2-1; d_call: TRBD2; clone_size: -; cdr3_nt: TGTGCCAGCAGCTTGGTTGGCGGGAGCCTGGGAAATGAGCAGTTCTTC; cdr3_aa: CASSLVGGSLGNEQFF
cdr3_length: 14; v_call: TRBV6-1; j_call: TRBJ2-6; d_call: -; clone_size: -; cdr3_nt: TGTGCCAGCAGCGCAGTCTCTGGGGCCAACGTCCTGACTTTC; cdr3_aa: CASSAVSGANVLTF